One sample yielded the 23 T cell receptor beta chains listed below, sequenced in a study of T cells and copy number aberrations in small-cell lung cancer. Sequencing was performed with immunoSEQ multiplex PCR; in TCRdb, only in-frame clones are kept and a portion is missing. The sample yields 7,500 or so clones, roughly four fifths seen once. Sequencing was performed on normal tissue next to the tumor. The receptors originated from a woman in her forties or fifties with small cell lung cancer.

The chain has TRBV30 and TRBJ1-1; D remains unclear. Between the trimmed V and J ends, which lost 2 bases and 5 bases, there was a span of 9 bases. Germline V gene lookup returns CDR1 GTSNPN and CDR2 SVGIG (reference sequence). The CDR3 loop spans 12 amino acids. CDR3 amino acids: CAWSTGFTEAFF. The CDR3 DNA sequence: TGTGCCTGGAGTACGGGGTTTACTGAAGCTTTCTTT. Full variable domain (outside the CDR3, taken from reference TRBV30 and TRBJ1-1): SQTIHQWPATLVQPVGSPLSLECTVEGTSNPNLYWYRQAAGRGLQLLFYSVGIGQISSEVPQNLSASRPQDRQFILSSKKLLLSDSGFYLCAWSTGFTEAFFGQGTRLTVV.

The genes are TRBV14 and TRBJ2-1; 7 bases match TRBD1. Per germline, CDR1 SGHDN and CDR2 FVKESK. The ends lost 3 bases at V and 6 bases at J; junction bases unmatched: 8. The CDR3 sequence is 15 residues long. The chain's CDR3 is CASSQFTQGVNEQFF. The CDR3 DNA sequence: TGTGCCAGCAGCCAGTTCACTCAGGGGGTCAATGAGCAGTTCTTC.

Here the CDR3 DNA reads TGTGCCAGCAGCAAAGTACTGCTAGCGGGAGTAGCGGATACGCAGTATTTT. Translating it yields CASSKVLLAGVADTQYF. The rearrangement links TRBV21-1 to TRBJ2-3; the listed D gene, TRBD2, was not tested against the DNA. TRBV21-1 is deemed a pseudogene. This CDR3 region has 17 residues.

This chain connects TRBV19 to TRBJ2-3; 7 bases are shared with TRBD2. The V segment lost 5 bases and the J segment 5 bases; nucleotides outside the gene matches: 10. Germline values: CDR1 LNHDA, CDR2 SQIVND (reference sequence). The CDR3 totals 15 residues. CDR3 sequence reads: CASSLAGRVEDTQYF. The CDR3 coding sequence is TGTGCCAGTAGTCTCGCAGGGAGGGTGGAAGATACGCAGTATTTT.

The chain joins TRBV30 to TRBJ2-7, with no clear D. The length of the CDR3 is 14 residues. Germline-derived CDR1 and CDR2 are GTSNPN and SVGIG (reference sequence). V was clipped by 3 bases and J by 5 bases, with 17 bases between them. The CDR3 coding sequence is TGTGCCTGGAGCCCTACCGGGTTTGGAAACGAGCAGTACTTC. Translation gives CAWSPTGFGNEQYF.

The chain links TRBV29-1 to TRBJ1-1; 8 nucleotides match TRBD1. CDR3 length: 14 amino acids. In germline, CDR1 is SQVTM, CDR2 ANQGSEA. The J segment lost 0 bases and the V segment lost 3 bases, leaving 3 bases of the junction unmatched. DNA of the CDR3: TGCAGCGTTGAGAGACAGGGGTTGAACACTGAAGCTTTCTTT. This gives the protein CSVERQGLNTEAFF.

The rearrangement uses TRBV6-5 and TRBJ2-1, with TRBD2 matching 13 bases. CDR1 and CDR2 from the germline V gene are MNHEY and SVGAGI. This CDR3 has 15 residues. The trim removed 6 bases at V and 9 bases at J, leaving 8 bases unmatched. The CDR3 region is CASRRGLAGVGEQFF. The CDR3 bases are TGTGCCAGCAGGAGAGGACTAGCGGGAGTAGGTGAGCAGTTCTTC.

This clone ranks as large. This sequence joins TRBV4-3 and TRBJ2-3, with D perhaps matching TRBD2 (5 bases). The CDR3 contains 15 residues. The germline V gene encodes CDR1 LGHNA and CDR2 YSLEER. V dropped 0 bases and J dropped 2 bases, with 9 bases sitting between them. The CDR3 spells CASSQDRAATDTQYF. The CDR3 bases are TGCGCCAGCAGCCAAGATCGAGCGGCCACAGATACGCAGTATTTT.

This chain links TRBV5-4 with TRBJ1-2; the D gene is possibly TRBD1 (5 bases). V shed 3 bases and J shed 2 bases, with 11 bases lying between them. There are 14 residues in the CDR3. Germline assignment: CDR1 SGHNT and CDR2 YYREEE (reference sequence). CDR3 loop: CASSSDRRNYGYTF. CDR3 nucleotide sequence: TGTGCCAGCAGCTCTGACAGACGAAACTATGGCTACACCTTC.

The chain links TRBV19 to TRBJ2-7, with 14 bases identical to TRBD2. The CDR3 is 16 amino acids. Trimming took 2 bases from V and 7 from J; bases not matched to a gene: 7. CDR1 and CDR2 (germline): LNHDA, SQIVND (reference sequence). CDR3 sequence (DNA): TGTGCCAGTAGTATACGACTAGCGGGAGGGCCGAAGGAGCAGTACTTC. This encodes CASSIRLAGGPKEQYF.

The sample holds a few counts of this clone. This chain connects TRBV15 to TRBJ2-2; maybe TRBD1 (6 bases). Germline CDR1 and CDR2: LNHNV and YYDKDF (reference sequence). V shed 6 bases and J shed 1 base, with 9 bases lying between them. The CDR3 covers 14 residues. This CDR3 reads CATRGGQNTGELFF. The DNA of the CDR3 is TGTGCCACCAGAGGGGGACAGAACACCGGGGAGCTGTTTTTT.

The chain joins TRBV21-1 to TRBJ2-2. TRBV21-1 is noted as a pseudogene. This CDR3 has 13 residues. The CDR3 loop reads CASSGAGLGELFF. The CDR3 coding sequence is TGTGCCAGCAGCGGGGCGGGTCTCGGGGAGCTGTTTTTT.

This chain links TRBV4-2 with TRBJ2-2; 10 bases line up with TRBD2. The V segment lost 1 base and the J segment 7 bases; nucleotides outside the gene matches: 12. This CDR3 region has 18 residues. Germline CDR1 reads LGHNA; CDR2 reads YNFKEQ. The chain's CDR3 is CASSQAAASGSRGGELFF. The CDR3 bases are TGTGCCAGCAGCCAAGCCGCGGCTAGCGGGAGCCGGGGCGGGGAGCTGTTTTTT.

The chain combines TRBV6-6 with TRBJ2-2; 12 bases fit TRBD2. Germline assignment: CDR1 MNHNY and CDR2 SVGAGI (reference sequence). This CDR3 contains 15 residues. The CDR3 DNA reads as TGTGCTGTGGCTAGCGGGAGGGCCGGGGCCGGGGAGCTGTTTTTT. This sequence encodes CAVASGRAGAGELFF.

This sequence joins TRBV6-1 and TRBJ1-3; TRBD1 matches at 9 bases. Unmatched junction bases numbered 6, after V lost 8 bases and J lost 4 bases. The germline CDR1 and CDR2 sequences are MNHNS and SASEGT. The CDR3 is 14 residues long. The CDR3 protein is CASGTGTRGNTIYF. CDR3 bases: TGTGCCAGCGGGACAGGGACCCGCGGAAACACCATATATTTT.

This clone has a handful of counts. The V call is TRBV18, the J call TRBJ1-2; 8 nucleotides match TRBD1. Per germline, CDR1 KGHSH and CDR2 LQKENI. CDR3 length: 13 amino acids. V lost 6 bases, J lost 7 bases, and 7 bases stayed unmatched. CDR3 DNA: TGTGCCAGCTCGTCAGGACAGGGTTTTGGCTACACCTTC. Its translation: CASSSGQGFGYTF.

This clone has only one observation. The chain uses TRBV2 and TRBJ1-2; 9 positions match TRBD1. After removal of 5 bases from V and 4 bases from J, the junction contained 2 bases not matched to a gene. This CDR3 is built from 13 residues. Germline lookup yields CDR1 SNHLY and CDR2 FYNNEI. CDR3 sequence reads: CASSRDRVYGYTF. DNA of the CDR3: TGTGCCAGCAGTCGGGACAGGGTCTATGGCTACACCTTC.

The chain carries TRBV29-1 and TRBJ1-2; 8 positions agree with TRBD1. The germline V gene encodes CDR1 SQVTM and CDR2 ANQGSEA. The CDR3 totals 20 residues. Germline trimming cut 7 bases from V and 1 base from J; bases unmatched to any gene: 26. CDR3 in DNA: TGCAGCGGGGGGGACAGGCCGTTATCGAAGGCCGTTATCTTTAACTATGGCTACACCTTC. As protein: CSGGDRPLSKAVIFNYGYTF.

The J gene is TRBJ2-7, the V gene TRBV25-1; D ambiguous. V was shortened by 3 bases and J by 3 bases, with 9 bases between the two germline ends. Germline V CDR1 and CDR2: MGHDK, SYGVNS. CDR3 length: 13 amino acids. Written as DNA, the CDR3 is TGTGCCAGCAGTGAGTCGGTTAACTACGAGCAGTACTTC. Residues: CASSESVNYEQYF.

The genes are TRBV27 and TRBJ2-3, with D maybe TRBD2 (5 bases). Germline-derived CDR1 and CDR2 are MNHEY and SMNVEV (reference sequence). V lost 5 bases to trimming and J lost 6 bases, with 18 bases between them. The CDR3 is 15 residues long. The CDR3 spells CASSPTSYGGDTQYF. CDR3 sequence (DNA): TGTGCCAGCAGTCCAACCTCTTACGGAGGCGATACGCAGTATTTT.

This chain uses TRBV6-1 with TRBJ1-3; D gene ambiguous. This CDR3 contains 16 residues. Between the trimmed V and J ends, which lost 1 base and 0 bases, there was a span of 10 bases. Germline CDR1 is MNHNS and CDR2 is SASEGT. The CDR3: CASSEETGNSGNTIYF. CDR3 in DNA: TGTGCCAGCAGTGAAGAGACGGGAAACTCTGGAAACACCATATATTTT.

The chain combines TRBV11-3 with TRBJ1-1; no reliable D call. The CDR3 is made up of 14 amino acids. Per germline, CDR1 SGHNT and CDR2 YENEEA. With 5 bases removed from V and 13 bases from J, the gap between germline ends came to 23 bases. This chain's CDR3 is CASSPGMMGTFVFF. For the CDR3, the DNA is TGTGCCAGCAGCCCAGGCATGATGGGCACTTTTGTTTTCTTT. Full variable domain (remainder filled in from reference TRBV11-3 and TRBJ1-1): EAGVVQSPRYKIIEKKQPVAFWCNPISGHNTLYWYLQNLGQGPELLIRYENEEAVDDSQLPKDRFSAERLKGVDSTLKIQPAELGDSAVYLCASSPGMMGTFVFFGQGTRLTVV.

This chain joins TRBV7-9 and TRBJ1-5; 10 bases map to TRBD1. The length of the CDR3 is 15 residues. V shed 5 bases and J 2 bases; nucleotides not matched to a gene: 3. CDR1 and CDR2 (germline): SEHNR, FQNEAQ (reference sequence). This CDR3 is CASSTGTGGNQPQHF. CDR3 coding DNA: TGTGCCAGCAGCACCGGGACAGGGGGCAATCAGCCCCAGCATTTT.